The 17 T cell receptor beta chains below were found in one sample sequenced in a study of Tregs in tolerant kidney transplant recipients. Related graft donors supplied nonmyeloablative bone marrow transplants, and mixed chimerism was transient. The protocol was immunoSEQ multiplex PCR, while the TCRdb copy is restricted to in-frame clones and leaves out a portion. This table holds about 81,000 clones, roughly nine tenths found once. The material was CD4+ T cells from blood (PBMCs), obtained 24 months after the transplant. These receptors originate from a human patient who received a combined kidney and bone marrow transplant. Some T cells may arise from the graft donor.

The CDR3 bases are TGTGCCAGCAGCTCCCGGGACAGGGAGTACGAGCAGTACTTC. Residues: CASSSRDREYEQYF. The V gene is TRBV5-4, the J gene TRBJ2-7; TRBD1 aligns across 9 bases. V gave up 3 bases and J gave up 4 bases; unmatched junction bases: 5. From germline, CDR1 is SGHNT and CDR2 YYREEE (reference sequence). The CDR3 is 14 amino acids.

The chain is built from TRBV7-2 and TRBJ2-3, with D uncertain. Germline assignment: CDR1 SGHTA and CDR2 FQGNSA. The V gene lost 1 base and the J gene lost 6 bases, with 11 bases spanning the gap. The CDR3 is 14 residues long. In DNA, the CDR3 is TGTGCCAGCAGCTTAGGATTCGGTTCTGATACGCAGTATTTT. Encoded protein: CASSLGFGSDTQYF.

This sequence joins TRBV4-2 and TRBJ2-7; TRBD1 matches 8 bases. The CDR3 runs 14 residues. The germline V gene encodes CDR1 LGHNA and CDR2 YNFKEQ. V was pared by 3 bases and J by 5 bases, with 6 bases of the junction left unmatched. The CDR3, as DNA: TGTGCCAGCAGCCAGGGACAGGCGGTCGACGAGCAGTACTTC. The encoded protein is CASSQGQAVDEQYF.

V is TRBV4-3 and J is TRBJ1-4; TRBD1 might be the D (6 bases). CDR1 is LGHNA, CDR2 YSLEER, per germline. V was cut by 4 bases and J by 5 bases, with 14 bases left in between. The CDR3 length is 15 residues. This CDR3 reads CASSLRQAINEKLFF. The CDR3 nucleotides are TGCGCCAGCAGCCTGAGACAGGCAATAAATGAAAAACTGTTTTTT.

The table lists this clone with a count of one. The chain recombines TRBV7-2 with TRBJ2-1, with 9 bases that match TRBD2. Per the germline V gene, CDR1 is SGHTA and CDR2 is FQGNSA. The junction had 3 bases not matched to a gene; V was cut back by 6 bases and J by 6 bases. This CDR3 is built from 13 residues. In DNA, the CDR3 is TGTGCCAGCAGTATTAGCGGGGGCAATGAGCAGTTCTTC. Translating it yields CASSISGGNEQFF.

The V gene is TRBV4-2, the J gene TRBJ1-4; 10 bases are shared with TRBD1. CDR1 LGHNA and CDR2 YNFKEQ come from the germline V gene. This CDR3 is built from 17 residues. V lost 0 bases and J lost 0; bases outside the gene matches: 1. The CDR3, as DNA: TGTGCCAGCAGCCAAGAAGGGACAGGGGCAACTAATGAAAAACTGTTTTTT. Its translation is CASSQEGTGATNEKLFF.

The rearrangement uses TRBV7-2 and TRBJ2-7, with 7 bases identical to TRBD1. The germline gives CDR1 SGHTA, CDR2 FQGNSA. The CDR3 consists of 15 residues. J gave up 1 base and V 5 bases, and 8 bases lay outside the gene matches. The CDR3 coding sequence is TGTGCCAGCAGCCCCGACAGGGTAAAGTCCTACGAGCAGTACTTC. Its protein product is CASSPDRVKSYEQYF.

The chain has TRBV4-1 and TRBJ2-2; D unresolved. V shed 3 bases and J shed 5 bases, with 13 bases lying between them. Germline V gene data show CDR1 as MGHRA and CDR2 as YSYEKL. CDR3 length: 15 amino acids. CDR3 in DNA: TGCGCCAGCAGCCACCACCCCCCCGGGACCGGGGAGCTGTTTTTT. This sequence encodes CASSHHPPGTGELFF.

The rearrangement joins TRBV18 to TRBJ2-3, with 9 bases aligning to TRBD2. The V gene end was trimmed by 3 bases and the J gene end by 2 bases; junction bases not matched to a gene: 6. CDR1 is KGHSH and CDR2 is LQKENI in the germline V gene. CDR3 length: 16 amino acids. The CDR3 nucleotides read TGTGCCAGCTCACCGAGGCGGGGGGGTGACACAGATACGCAGTATTTT. Protein sequence: CASSPRRGGDTDTQYF.

As regards this clone: One end of the junction is discordant with germline, which a read error may explain. The chain uses TRBV29-1 and TRBJ2-7; 11 bases match TRBD1. Germline loops: CDR1 SQVTM, CDR2 ANQGSEA. The CDR3 spans 12 residues. The CDR3 DNA follows: TGCAGCGTGGAAGGGACAGGGGGCGAGCAGTACTTC. This encodes CSVEGTGGEQYF.

V gene TRBV19 combines with J gene TRBJ1-5, with 8 bases that match TRBD1. Germline CDR1 is LNHDA and CDR2 is SQIVND (reference sequence). The CDR3 runs 14 residues. V was pared by 6 bases and J by 2 bases, with 3 bases of the junction left unmatched. The CDR3 protein is CASSPTGGNQPQHF. The CDR3 DNA follows: TGTGCCAGTAGCCCGACAGGGGGCAATCAGCCCCAGCATTTT. Complete variable domain (other parts from reference TRBV19 and TRBJ1-5): DGGITQSPKYLFRKEGQNVTLSCEQNLNHDAMYWYRQDPGQGLRLIYYSQIVNDFQKGDIAEGYSVSREKKESFPLTVTSAQKNPTAFYLCASSPTGGNQPQHFGDGTRLSIL.

The chain employs TRBV7-2 and TRBJ2-3; 8 bases align to TRBD2. J gave up 0 bases and V 2 bases, and 4 bases lay outside the gene matches. CDR1 SGHTA and CDR2 FQGNSA come from the germline V gene. The CDR3 sequence is 16 residues long. Here the CDR3 DNA reads TGTGCCAGCAGCTTATCTCCTAGCGGGAGCACAGATACGCAGTATTTT. It translates to CASSLSPSGSTDTQYF.

Note on this clone: At the DNA level, this CDR3 is encoded by other sequences in the same sample as well. The CDR3 spells CASSSTGLNTEAFF. CDR3 nucleotide sequence: TGTGCCAGCAGTTCAACAGGGCTGAACACTGAAGCTTTCTTT. This rearrangement joins TRBV28 to TRBJ1-1; perhaps TRBD1 as D (6 bases). V dropped 4 bases and J dropped 0 bases, with 9 bases sitting between them. Germline CDR1 reads MDHEN; CDR2 reads SYDVKM. The CDR3 extends over 14 amino acids.

The V and J genes are TRBV7-7 and TRBJ2-2; the match to TRBD2 covers 8 bases. Germline loops: CDR1 SSHAT, CDR2 FNYEAQ (reference sequence). V lost 5 bases to trimming and J lost 5 bases; unmatched junction nucleotides: 10. The CDR3 loop spans 16 amino acids. CDR3 region: CASSLSPGGGTGELFF. The CDR3 region has the DNA TGTGCCAGCAGCCTGTCACCGGGAGGGGGGACCGGGGAGCTGTTTTTT.

This clone appeared a single time. The CDR3 sequence: CAWSGGAQDTQYF. The CDR3 region has the DNA TGTGCCTGGAGCGGGGGGGCCCAGGATACGCAGTATTTT. The chain combines TRBV30 with TRBJ2-3; TRBD2 matches at 8 bases. Losses at the gene ends were 3 bases for V and 6 bases for J; bases not matched to a gene: 5. Germline CDR1 reads GTSNPN; CDR2 reads SVGIG (reference sequence). This CDR3 comprises 13 residues.

The V call is TRBV5-6, the J call TRBJ1-2; no clear D. CDR1 and CDR2 from the germline V gene are SGHDT and YYEEEE. The V end was cut by 3 bases, the J end by 8 bases, with 8 bases between. The CDR3 extends over 11 amino acids. CDR3 nucleotide sequence: TGTGCCAGCAGCTCCGGGATGGGCTACACCTTC. Protein product: CASSSGMGYTF.

This chain joins TRBV4-3 and TRBJ1-2; maybe TRBD1 (6 bases). V shed 0 bases and J shed 4 bases, with 12 bases lying between them. Germline CDR1 is LGHNA and CDR2 is YSLEER. The CDR3 has 15 residues. The CDR3 loop is CASSQDWGGPYGYTF. The DNA of the CDR3 is TGCGCCAGCAGCCAAGATTGGGGGGGCCCCTATGGCTACACCTTC.